Listed here are 14 T cell receptor beta chains from one sample, sequenced in a study of chemoradiotherapy in HPV16-positive cancers. Only in-frame clones appear in the TCRdb table, and some are missing; sequencing was by immunoSEQ multiplex PCR. The sample shows 30,000 or so clones, roughly nine tenths of them seen only once. This specimen consisted of blood, obtained from a patient who underwent chemoradiotherapy. These receptors came from a human donor with HPV-associated anogenital cancer.

This clone showed up just once. The chain employs TRBV6-1 and TRBJ1-1; perhaps TRBD1 as D (6 bases). This CDR3 is built from 14 residues. V was cut by 2 bases and J by 9 bases, with 16 bases left in between. Germline values: CDR1 MNHNS, CDR2 SASEGT. DNA for the CDR3: TGTGCCAGCAGTGAACCCGGCTTTGGGACACAAGCTTTCTTT. This encodes CASSEPGFGTQAFF.

This chain uses TRBV29-1 with TRBJ2-1; TRBD2 agrees at 11 bases. The V segment lost 3 bases and the J segment 7 bases; nucleotides outside the gene matches: 8. The CDR3 totals 15 residues. Per the germline V gene, CDR1 is SQVTM and CDR2 is ANQGSEA. CDR3 nucleotides: TGCAGCGTTGAGGAGGGGCTAGCGGGAGGTAATGAGCAGTTCTTC. As protein: CSVEEGLAGGNEQFF.

The chain is built from TRBV7-2 and TRBJ2-5; the D gene is possibly TRBD2 (7 bases). V lost 5 bases, J lost 2 bases, and 15 bases lay in between. The germline V gene encodes CDR1 SGHTA and CDR2 FQGNSA. This CDR3 contains 15 residues. In DNA form, the CDR3 reads TGTGCCAGCAGCCTAGGGGGGGTCCCTCAAGAGACCCAGTACTTC. It codes for CASSLGGVPQETQYF.

The CDR3 spells CASSTGDRTNEKLFF. The CDR3 coding sequence is TGTGCCAGCAGCACAGGGGACAGAACTAATGAAAAACTGTTTTTT. The rearrangement joins TRBV2 to TRBJ1-4; 7 positions match TRBD1. With V trimmed by 6 bases and J by 1 base, 5 bases remained unmatched. CDR1 and CDR2 (germline): SNHLY, FYNNEI. There are 15 residues in the CDR3.

The chain couples TRBV7-2 to TRBJ1-6, with D tentatively TRBD1 (5 bases). The V and J ends lost 5 bases and 10 bases respectively, with 12 bases between them. The CDR3 spans 13 residues. Germline V gives CDR1 SGHTA, CDR2 FQGNSA. The CDR3 reads CASSTVGVSPLHF. In DNA, the CDR3 is TGTGCCAGCAGCACGGTAGGGGTGTCACCCCTCCACTTT.

This chain links TRBV6-1 with TRBJ1-2, with a possible D match to TRBD1 (5 bases). The CDR3 is 13 amino acids. Germline values: CDR1 MNHNS, CDR2 SASEGT. V lost 3 bases and J lost 7, with 12 bases in between. The chain's CDR3 is CASSDMDIGGYTF. DNA of the CDR3: TGTGCCAGCAGTGACATGGACATTGGTGGCTACACCTTC.

This chain joins TRBV19 and TRBJ1-5; 10 bases are shared with TRBD1. Per the germline V gene, CDR1 is LNHDA and CDR2 is SQIVND (reference sequence). CDR3 size: 15 residues. V shed 3 bases, J shed 5 bases, and the junction held 4 bases outside the gene matches. CDR3 sequence (DNA): TGTGCCAGTAGTATGCGGGACAGGGGATATCAGCCCCAGCATTTT. Encoded protein: CASSMRDRGYQPQHF.

CDR3 sequence: CASSQGTSGAYEQYF. For the CDR3, the DNA is TGTGCCAGCAGCCAAGGGACTAGCGGGGCCTACGAGCAGTACTTC. This chain links TRBV14 with TRBJ2-7; TRBD2 matches at 12 bases. V lost 1 base and J lost 2; bases outside the gene matches: 0. The CDR3 has 15 amino acids. CDR1 and CDR2 from the germline V gene are SGHDN and FVKESK.

The chain has TRBV4-3 and TRBJ1-2, with D possibly TRBD1 on 5 matching bases. Germline-derived CDR1 and CDR2 are LGHNA and YSLEER. The CDR3 runs to 16 residues. V was clipped by 0 bases and J by 4 bases, with 15 bases between them. CDR3 amino acids: CASSQENGRQLYGYTF. CDR3 bases: TGCGCCAGCAGCCAAGAGAACGGTCGACAGCTCTATGGCTACACCTTC.

The V call is TRBV4-1, the J call TRBJ2-1, with D possibly called TRBD1 or TRBD2 (5 bases each). CDR3 length: 15 residues. Trimming removed 0 bases from V and 2 bases from J, with 8 bases in between. Germline loops: CDR1 MGHRA, CDR2 YSYEKL. CDR3 coding DNA: TGCGCCAGCAGCCAAGACGGGGCGACCTACAATGAGCAGTTCTTC. It yields the protein CASSQDGATYNEQFF.

The gene calls are TRBV6-5 and TRBJ1-4; 7 nucleotides line up with TRBD1. The V gene's germline CDR1 is MNHEY and CDR2 SVGAGI. The CDR3 extends over 14 amino acids. The trim removed 3 bases at V and 7 bases at J, leaving 5 bases unmatched. The CDR3 sequence: CASSYSYRGEKLFF. The CDR3 region has the DNA TGTGCCAGCAGTTATAGCTACAGGGGTGAAAAACTGTTTTTT.

The chain uses TRBV7-2 and TRBJ1-6; TRBD1 is a possible D gene (6 bases). Germline CDR1 reads SGHTA; CDR2 reads FQGNSA. Trimming cost V 1 base and J 13 bases, with 17 bases left between them. There are 15 residues in the CDR3. The DNA of the CDR3 is TGTGCCAGCAGCTTAGATCCAGGGGCGCCCGCGCCCCTCCACTTT. This encodes CASSLDPGAPAPLHF. The full variable domain, rest sourced from reference TRBV7-2 and TRBJ1-6, is GAGVSQSPSNKVTEKGKDVELRCDPISGHTALYWYRQSLGQGLEFLIYFQGNSAPDKSGLPSDRFSAERTGGSVSTLTIQRTQQEDSAVYLCASSLDPGAPAPLHFGNGTRLTVT.

The chain has TRBV6-1 and TRBJ1-4, with D possibly being TRBD1 (6 bases). Germline lookup yields CDR1 MNHNS and CDR2 SASEGT. Trimming removed 2 bases at V and 3 bases at J, with 10 bases between. The CDR3 extends over 15 amino acids. The CDR3 DNA follows: TGTGCCAGCAGTGAAACAGGGCGAGCTAATGAAAAACTGTTTTTT. It codes for CASSETGRANEKLFF.

This clone was observed a single time. As DNA, the CDR3 is TGCAGTGTCAGTCGTAGGGGAGGCTACACCTTC. Amino acid sequence: CSVSRRGGYTF. The chain recombines TRBV20-1 with TRBJ1-2; the D gene is possibly TRBD1 (5 bases). This CDR3 region has 11 residues. Germline lookup yields CDR1 DFQATT and CDR2 SNEGSKA (reference sequence). The ends were cut back, 7 bases at V and 8 bases at J, with 14 bases in the middle.